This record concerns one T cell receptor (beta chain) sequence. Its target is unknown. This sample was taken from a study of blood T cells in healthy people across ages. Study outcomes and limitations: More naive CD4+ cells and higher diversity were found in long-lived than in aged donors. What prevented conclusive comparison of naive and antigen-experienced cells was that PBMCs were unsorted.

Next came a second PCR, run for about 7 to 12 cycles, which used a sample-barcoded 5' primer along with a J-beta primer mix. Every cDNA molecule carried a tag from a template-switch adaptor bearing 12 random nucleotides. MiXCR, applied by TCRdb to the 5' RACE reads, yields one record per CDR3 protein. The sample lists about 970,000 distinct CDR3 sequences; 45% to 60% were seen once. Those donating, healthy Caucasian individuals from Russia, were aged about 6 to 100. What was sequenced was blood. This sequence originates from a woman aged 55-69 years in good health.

CDR3 coding DNA: TGTGCCAGCAGTTTATTCCGCTCCCGACAGCTCCAAGAGACCCAGTACTTC. This encodes CASSLFRSRQLQETQYF. The V call is TRBV28, the J call TRBJ2-5; possibly TRBD1 for D (5 bases). The CDR3 is 17 residues long. The germline V and J ends were trimmed by 1 base and 1 base, with 16 bases remaining between them. Germline V lookup: CDR1 MDHEN, CDR2 SYDVKM.